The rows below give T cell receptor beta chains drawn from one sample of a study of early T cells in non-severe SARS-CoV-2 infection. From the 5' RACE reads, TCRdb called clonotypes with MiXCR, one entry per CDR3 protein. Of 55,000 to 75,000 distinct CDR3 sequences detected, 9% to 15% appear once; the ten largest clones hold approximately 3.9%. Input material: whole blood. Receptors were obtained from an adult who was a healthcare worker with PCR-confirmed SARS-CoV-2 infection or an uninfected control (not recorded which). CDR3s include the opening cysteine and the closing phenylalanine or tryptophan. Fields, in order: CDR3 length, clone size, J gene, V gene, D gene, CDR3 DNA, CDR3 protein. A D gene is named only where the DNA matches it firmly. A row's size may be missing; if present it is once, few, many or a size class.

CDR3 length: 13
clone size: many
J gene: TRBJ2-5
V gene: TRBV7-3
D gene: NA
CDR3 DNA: TGTGCCAGCAGCTTCAGCAGCGGGGAGACCCAGTACTTC
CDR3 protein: CASSFSSGETQYF

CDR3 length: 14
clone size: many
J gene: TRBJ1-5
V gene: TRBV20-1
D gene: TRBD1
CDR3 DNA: TGCAGTGCCTCGACAGGGGGCGGACTTCAGCCCCAGCATTTT
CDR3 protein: CSASTGGGLQPQHF

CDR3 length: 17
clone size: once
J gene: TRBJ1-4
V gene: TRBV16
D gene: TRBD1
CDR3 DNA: TGTGCCAGCAGCCAACGGGACAGGGGCAGGAGGAATGAAAAACTGTTTTTT
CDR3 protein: CASSQRDRGRRNEKLFF

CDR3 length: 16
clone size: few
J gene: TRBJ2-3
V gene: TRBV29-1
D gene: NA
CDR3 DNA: TGCAGCGTTTTAGGTATAGCGGAAAAGGGCACAGATACGCAGTATTTT
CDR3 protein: CSVLGIAEKGTDTQYF

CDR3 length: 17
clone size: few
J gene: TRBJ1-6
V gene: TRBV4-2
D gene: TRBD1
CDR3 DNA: TGTGCCAGCAGCCAAGAGGGGACAGGATCCTATAATTCACCCCTCCACTTT
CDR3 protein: CASSQEGTGSYNSPLHF

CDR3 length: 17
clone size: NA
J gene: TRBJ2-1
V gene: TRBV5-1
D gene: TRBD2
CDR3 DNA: TGCGCCAGCAGCTCGGGGACTAGCGGGAGTGTCTACAATGAGCAGTTCTTC
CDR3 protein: CASSSGTSGSVYNEQFF

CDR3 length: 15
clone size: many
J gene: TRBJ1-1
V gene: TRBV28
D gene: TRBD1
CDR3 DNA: TGTGCCAGCAGTTCCCCTGGGACAGGGCAAACTGAAGCTTTCTTT
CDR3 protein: CASSSPGTGQTEAFF

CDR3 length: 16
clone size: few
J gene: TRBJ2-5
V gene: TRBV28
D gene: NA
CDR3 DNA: TGTGCCAGCACCCCCCGTGAGGGGCGATATGGGGAGACCCAGTACTTC
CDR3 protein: CASTPREGRYGETQYF

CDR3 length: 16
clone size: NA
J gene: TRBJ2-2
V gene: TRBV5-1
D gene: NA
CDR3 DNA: TGCGCCAGCAGCTCACTACCGGGGCCGAACACCGGGGAGCTGTTTTTT
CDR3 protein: CASSSLPGPNTGELFF

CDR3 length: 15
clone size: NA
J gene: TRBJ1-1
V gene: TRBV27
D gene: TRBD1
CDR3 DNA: TGTGCCAGCAGTCCCCGGGGACAGCCGGGGACTGAAGCTTTCTTT
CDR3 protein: CASSPRGQPGTEAFF

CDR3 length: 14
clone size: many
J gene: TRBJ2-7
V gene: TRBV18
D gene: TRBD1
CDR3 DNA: TGTGCCAGCTCGCAACTGGGACAGGGCGACGAGCAGTACTTC
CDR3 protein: CASSQLGQGDEQYF

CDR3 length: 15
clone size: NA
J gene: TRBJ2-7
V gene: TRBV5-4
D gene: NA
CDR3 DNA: TGTGCCAGCAGCCAAATCGGACAGATCACCTACGAGCAGTACTTC
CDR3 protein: CASSQIGQITYEQYF

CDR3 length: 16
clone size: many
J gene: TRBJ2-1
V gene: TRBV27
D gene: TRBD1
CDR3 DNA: TGTGCCAGCAGTTCGGGACAGGGGGCGCCCTACAATGAGCAGTTCTTC
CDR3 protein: CASSSGQGAPYNEQFF

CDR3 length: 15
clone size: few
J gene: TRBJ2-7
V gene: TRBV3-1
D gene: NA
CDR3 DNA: TGTGCCAGCAGCCAAGAGGGCACAGGGAACTACGAGCAGTACTTC
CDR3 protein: CASSQEGTGNYEQYF

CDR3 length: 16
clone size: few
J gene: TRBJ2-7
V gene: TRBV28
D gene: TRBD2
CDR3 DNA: TGTGCCAGCAGTTTCCCTAGCGGGAGCCCACGGCACGAGCAGTACTTC
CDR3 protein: CASSFPSGSPRHEQYF

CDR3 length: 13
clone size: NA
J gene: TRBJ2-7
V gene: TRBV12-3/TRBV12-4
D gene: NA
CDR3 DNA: TGTGCCAGCAAGTCGCCCGGGATTAGCGAGCAGTACTTC
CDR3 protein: CASKSPGISEQYF

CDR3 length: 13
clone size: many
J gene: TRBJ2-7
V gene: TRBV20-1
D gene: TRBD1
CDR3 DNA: TGCAGCTCCCGGGACAGGGCTTCCTACGAGCAGTACTTC
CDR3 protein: CSSRDRASYEQYF

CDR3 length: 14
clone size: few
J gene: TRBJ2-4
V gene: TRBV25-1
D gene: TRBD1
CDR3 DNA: TGTGCCAGCACCGGGACAGGGGGGAGAAACATTCAGTACTTC
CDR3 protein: CASTGTGGRNIQYF

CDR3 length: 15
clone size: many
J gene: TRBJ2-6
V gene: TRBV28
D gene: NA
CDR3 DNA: TGTGCCAGCAGTTTATCAGTGGCTGGGGCCAACGTCCTGACTTTC
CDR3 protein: CASSLSVAGANVLTF

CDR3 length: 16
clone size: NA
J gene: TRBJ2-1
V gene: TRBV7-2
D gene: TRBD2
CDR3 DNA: TGTGCCAGCAGCATCTATTCTAGCGGGAGGAACAATGAGCAGTTCTTC
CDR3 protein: CASSIYSSGRNNEQFF

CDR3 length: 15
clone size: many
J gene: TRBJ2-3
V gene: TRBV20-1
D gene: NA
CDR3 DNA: TGCAGTGCCCAGAGAGGTGCTAGCGGCACAGATACGCAGTATTTT
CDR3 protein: CSAQRGASGTDTQYF

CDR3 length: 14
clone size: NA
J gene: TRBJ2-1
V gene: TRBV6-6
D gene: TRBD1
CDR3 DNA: TGTGCCAGCAGTCGGGACAGGACCCAAGTGGAGCAGTTCTTC
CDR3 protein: CASSRDRTQVEQFF

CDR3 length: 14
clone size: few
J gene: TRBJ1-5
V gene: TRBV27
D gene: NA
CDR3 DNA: TGTGCCAGCAGTTCTAACACCATTAGTCAGCCCCAGCATTTT
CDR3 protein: CASSSNTISQPQHF

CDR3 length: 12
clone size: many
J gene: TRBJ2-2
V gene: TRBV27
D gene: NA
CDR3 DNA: TGTGCCAGCAGAGAGGTCGTCGGGGAGCTGTTTTTT
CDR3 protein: CASREVVGELFF

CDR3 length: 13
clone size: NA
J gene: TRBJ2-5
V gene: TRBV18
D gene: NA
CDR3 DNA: TGTGCCAGCTCACCCACGGACCAAGAGACCCAGTACTTC
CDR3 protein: CASSPTDQETQYF

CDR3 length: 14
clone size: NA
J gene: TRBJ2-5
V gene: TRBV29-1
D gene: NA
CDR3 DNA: TGCAGCGTTGGGAAGGGCACCGCCGGGGGGACCCAGTACTTC
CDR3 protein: CSVGKGTAGGTQYF